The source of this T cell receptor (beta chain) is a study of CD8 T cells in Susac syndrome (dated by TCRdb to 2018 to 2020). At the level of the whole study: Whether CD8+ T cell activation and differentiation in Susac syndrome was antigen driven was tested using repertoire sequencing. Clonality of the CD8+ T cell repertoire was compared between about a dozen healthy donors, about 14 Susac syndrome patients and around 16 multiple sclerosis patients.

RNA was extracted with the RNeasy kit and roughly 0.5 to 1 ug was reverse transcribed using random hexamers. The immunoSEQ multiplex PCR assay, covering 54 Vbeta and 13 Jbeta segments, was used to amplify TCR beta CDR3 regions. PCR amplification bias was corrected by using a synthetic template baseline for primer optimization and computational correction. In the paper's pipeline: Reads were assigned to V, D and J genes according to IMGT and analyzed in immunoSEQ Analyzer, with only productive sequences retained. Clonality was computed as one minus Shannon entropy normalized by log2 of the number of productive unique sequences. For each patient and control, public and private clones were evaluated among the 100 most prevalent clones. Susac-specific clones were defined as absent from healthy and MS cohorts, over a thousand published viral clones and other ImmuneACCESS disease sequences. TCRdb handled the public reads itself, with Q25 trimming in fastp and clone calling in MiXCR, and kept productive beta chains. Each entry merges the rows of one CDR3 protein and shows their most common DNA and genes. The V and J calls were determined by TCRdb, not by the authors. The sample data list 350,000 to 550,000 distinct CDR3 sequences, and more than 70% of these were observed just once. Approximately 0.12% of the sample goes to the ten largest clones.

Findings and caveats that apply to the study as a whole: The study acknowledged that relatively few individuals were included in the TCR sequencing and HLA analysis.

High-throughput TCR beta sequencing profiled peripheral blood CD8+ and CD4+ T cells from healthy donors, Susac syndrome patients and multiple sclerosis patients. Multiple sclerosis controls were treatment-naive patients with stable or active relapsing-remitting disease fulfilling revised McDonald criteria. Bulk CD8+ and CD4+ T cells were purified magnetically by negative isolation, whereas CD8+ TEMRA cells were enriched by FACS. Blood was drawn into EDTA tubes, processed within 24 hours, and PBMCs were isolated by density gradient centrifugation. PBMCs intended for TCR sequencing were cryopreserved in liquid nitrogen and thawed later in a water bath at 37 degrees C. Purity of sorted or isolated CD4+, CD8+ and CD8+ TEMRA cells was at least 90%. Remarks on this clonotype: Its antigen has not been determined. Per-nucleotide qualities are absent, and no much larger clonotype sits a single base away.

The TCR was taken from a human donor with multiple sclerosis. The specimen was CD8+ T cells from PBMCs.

The nucleotides are TGTGCCAGCAGCTCTCGGGACAGGGTGGATGGCTACACCTTC. The translation is CASSSRDRVDGYTF. Recombination linked TRBV5-4 to TRBJ1-2; 9 middle bases align to TRBD1. The CDR3 sequence holds 14 residues, the cysteine and phenylalanine included. Only the CDR3 DNA is retained, 42 bases long and in frame from the first base. From a lookup of the germline V gene (reference sequence), CDR1 and CDR2 are SGHNT and YYREEE. V is cut back by 3 bases and J by 6 bases, with 6 bases in the junction unmatched.